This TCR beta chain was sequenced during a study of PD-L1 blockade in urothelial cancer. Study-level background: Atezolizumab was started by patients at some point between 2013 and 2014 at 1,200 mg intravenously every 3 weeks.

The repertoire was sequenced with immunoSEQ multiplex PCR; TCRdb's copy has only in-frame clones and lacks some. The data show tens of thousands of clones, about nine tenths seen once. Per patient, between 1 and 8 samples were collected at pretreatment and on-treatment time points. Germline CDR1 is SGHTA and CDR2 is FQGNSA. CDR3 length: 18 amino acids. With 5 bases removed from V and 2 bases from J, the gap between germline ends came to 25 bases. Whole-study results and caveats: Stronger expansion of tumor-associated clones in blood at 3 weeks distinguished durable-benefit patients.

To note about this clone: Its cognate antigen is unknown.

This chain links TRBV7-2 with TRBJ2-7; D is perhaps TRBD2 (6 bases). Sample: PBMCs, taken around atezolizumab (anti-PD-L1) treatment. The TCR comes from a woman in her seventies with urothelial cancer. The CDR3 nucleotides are TGTGCCAGCAGCCCCCGTACGGCCTTTGTAGCGGACACCTACGAGCAGTACTTC. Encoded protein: CASSPRTAFVADTYEQYF.